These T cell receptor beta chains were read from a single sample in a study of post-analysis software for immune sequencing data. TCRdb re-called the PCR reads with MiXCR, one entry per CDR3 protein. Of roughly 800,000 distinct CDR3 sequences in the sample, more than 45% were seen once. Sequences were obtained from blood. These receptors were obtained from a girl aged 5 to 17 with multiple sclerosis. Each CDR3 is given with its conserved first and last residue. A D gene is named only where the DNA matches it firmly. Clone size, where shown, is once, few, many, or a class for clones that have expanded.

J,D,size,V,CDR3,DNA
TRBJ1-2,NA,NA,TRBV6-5,CASSYSKRNYGYTF,TGTGCCAGCAGTTACTCGAAACGGAACTATGGCTACACCTTC
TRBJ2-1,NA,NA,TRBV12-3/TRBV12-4,CASTYPGSLESYNEQFF,TGTGCCAGCACCTATCCGGGGAGTCTGGAGTCCTACAATGAGCAGTTCTTC
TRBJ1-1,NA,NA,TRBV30,CAWRQGCSEAFF,TGTGCCTGGAGACAGGGATGCTCTGAAGCTTTCTTT
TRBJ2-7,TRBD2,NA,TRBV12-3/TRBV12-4,CASSPRGLASDEQYF,TGTGCCAGCAGCCCGAGGGGACTAGCGTCTGACGAGCAGTACTTC
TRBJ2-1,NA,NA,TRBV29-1,CSVHWDTPYNEQFF,TGCAGCGTTCACTGGGACACCCCATACAATGAGCAGTTCTTC
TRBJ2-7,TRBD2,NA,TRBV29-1,CSVLLAGSYEQYF,TGCAGCGTTTTACTAGCGGGCTCCTACGAGCAGTACTTC
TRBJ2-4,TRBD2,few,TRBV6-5,CASSPSGRAPNIQYF,TGTGCCAGCAGTCCTAGCGGGAGGGCCCCAAACATTCAGTACTTC
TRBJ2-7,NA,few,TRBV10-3,CAISVASGQKPYEQYF,TGTGCCATCAGTGTTGCAAGTGGACAGAAGCCCTACGAGCAGTACTTC
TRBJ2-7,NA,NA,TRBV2,CASKEGSYEQYF,TGTGCCAGCAAAGAGGGTTCCTACGAGCAGTACTTC
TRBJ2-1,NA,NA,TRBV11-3,CASSLGSERHYNEQFF,TGTGCCAGCAGCTTAGGTAGCGAGCGCCACTACAATGAGCAGTTCTTC
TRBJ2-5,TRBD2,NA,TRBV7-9,CASSFAGAGKRETQYF,TGTGCCAGCAGCTTCGCGGGAGCCGGCAAAAGGGAGACCCAGTACTTC
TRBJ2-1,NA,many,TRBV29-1,CSVERLGNSEQFF,TGCAGCGTTGAAAGGTTGGGGAACAGTGAGCAGTTCTTC
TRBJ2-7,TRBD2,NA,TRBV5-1,CASSLDPAGAGYEQYF,TGCGCCAGCAGCTTGGATCCAGCGGGAGCCGGGTACGAGCAGTACTTC
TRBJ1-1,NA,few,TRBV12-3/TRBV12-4,CAGSFGDLGAFF,TGTGCCGGCAGTTTCGGGGATCTCGGAGCTTTCTTT
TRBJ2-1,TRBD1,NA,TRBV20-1,CSARGLPTGTGPPRSAYNEQFF,TGCAGTGCTAGAGGCCTACCGACCGGGACAGGTCCTCCTCGTAGTGCCTACAATGAGCAGTTCTTC
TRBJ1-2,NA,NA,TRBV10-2,CASSGWGAGYGYTF,TGCGCCAGCAGTGGCTGGGGGGCGGGATATGGCTACACCTTC
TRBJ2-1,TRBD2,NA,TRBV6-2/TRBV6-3,CASSRGLAGYNEQFF,TGTGCCAGCAGCCGTGGACTAGCGGGATACAATGAGCAGTTCTTC
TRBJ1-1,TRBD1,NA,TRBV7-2,CASSLARGLNTEAFF,TGTGCCAGCAGCTTAGCGAGGGGGCTGAACACTGAAGCTTTCTTT
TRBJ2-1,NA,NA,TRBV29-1,CSVVRTGRRNEQFF,TGCAGCGTTGTTCGGACGGGACGGAGAAATGAGCAGTTCTTC
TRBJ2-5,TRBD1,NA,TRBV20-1,CSASGQGVQETQYF,TGCAGTGCTAGTGGACAGGGGGTCCAAGAGACCCAGTACTTC
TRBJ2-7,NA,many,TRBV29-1,CSVGGWGSAYEQYF,TGCAGCGTTGGCGGATGGGGGTCCGCCTACGAGCAGTACTTC
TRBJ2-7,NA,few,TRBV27,CASSLGGFYEQYF,TGTGCCAGCAGTTTAGGGGGTTTTTACGAGCAGTACTTC
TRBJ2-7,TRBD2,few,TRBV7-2,CASSLGTLAGGAYEQYF,TGTGCCAGCAGCTTAGGGACACTAGCGGGAGGGGCCTACGAGCAGTACTTC
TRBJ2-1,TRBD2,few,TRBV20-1,CSARENYNEQFF,TGCAGTGCGCGGGAGAACTACAATGAGCAGTTCTTC